The present T cell receptor (beta chain) was sequenced within a study of identical twins. Study-level points and caveats: Conclusions leaned on cross-sectional statistical analysis and did not track the same donors over time.

The CDR3 runs to 14 residues. Germline V CDR1 and CDR2: ENHRY, SYGVKD. V lost 0 bases to trimming and J lost 8 bases, with 13 bases between them. TCRdb re-called the 5' RACE reads through MiXCR, storing one row per CDR3 protein. This sample carries 1.5 million to 2 million distinct CDR3 sequences, around a third of them seen once, and the ten largest clones take more than 0.25%. The sample holds a few counts of this clonotype. The antigen remains undetermined. The clonotype originates from a newborn girl in good health. The chain couples TRBV10-3 to TRBJ1-2; the D is unclear. Input material: cord blood. CDR3 DNA sequence: TGTGCCATCAGTGAGTCGCGGGGAGAGTACGGCTACACCTTC. It codes for CAISESRGEYGYTF.